These T cell receptor beta chains were read from a single sample in a study of blood T cell repertoires in COVID-19. Produced via immunoSEQ multiplex PCR; TCRdb's table is partial and in-frame only. The sample holds 200,000 to 250,000 clones, 80% to 90% seen once. The sequencing sample was made of peripheral blood. Receptors were obtained from a woman aged 80 or over with active or convalescent COVID-19. The CDR3 runs from the conserved cysteine through the conserved F or W. The D gene is left open where the match is weak. Part of the rows lack a size; the others show once, few, many or a class for expanded clones.

D gene,V gene,clone size,J gene,CDR3 DNA,CDR3 protein
TRBD1,TRBV7-2,NA,TRBJ2-3,TGTGCCAGCAGCTCACAGGGGGCTCTTCGCACAGATACGCAGTATTTT,CASSSQGALRTDTQYF
TRBD2,TRBV7-3,NA,TRBJ2-1,TGTGCCAGCAGCTTAGCCGGGAGGGGCCCCAATGAGCAGTTCTTC,CASSLAGRGPNEQFF
TRBD1,TRBV2,NA,TRBJ1-2,TGTGCCAGCAGTGCCCAATCTATACAGGGGGCGCACGGCTACACCTTC,CASSAQSIQGAHGYTF
NA,TRBV7-2,NA,TRBJ2-1,TGTGCCAGCAGCTTAGGAGTTGAGCAGTTCTTC,CASSLGVEQFF
NA,TRBV7-9,NA,TRBJ1-1,TGTGCCAGCGCGAAATGGGGGGGCACGGACACTGAAGCTTTCTTT,CASAKWGGTDTEAFF
NA,TRBV29-1,NA,TRBJ2-5,TGCAGCGTACAAAAAGGCTCCTGGGAGACACAAGGCCAAGAGACCCAGTACTTC,CSVQKGSWETQGQETQYF
NA,TRBV5-4,NA,TRBJ2-2,TGTGCCAGCAGCTTGGGGGGCGGGAACACCGGGGAGCTGTTTTTT,CASSLGGGNTGELFF
NA,TRBV3-1/TRBV3-2,NA,TRBJ1-2,TGTGCCAGCAGCCAAGACCCCTGGGGCAGGGAAGATGGCTACACCTTC,CASSQDPWGREDGYTF
NA,TRBV2,NA,TRBJ2-2,TGTGCCAGTAACCTCGGGCGGGCGAACACCGGGGAGCTGTTTTTT,CASNLGRANTGELFF
TRBD1,TRBV11-3,NA,TRBJ2-7,TGTGCCAGCAGCTTAAAACAGGGGCCCGTCCAAGGCGAGCAGTACTTC,CASSLKQGPVQGEQYF
TRBD1,TRBV6-5,NA,TRBJ1-1,TGTGCCAGCAGTTTCGACAGGGCCAACACTGAAGCTTTCTTT,CASSFDRANTEAFF
NA,TRBV4-2,NA,TRBJ2-1,TGTGCCAGCAGCCCCTCTCCTGGGGGGGCCGGGGGTGAGCAGTTCTTC,CASSPSPGGAGGEQFF
NA,TRBV9,NA,TRBJ2-5,TGTGCCAGCAGCGTGTCGATTAGCGAAGAGACCCAGTACTTC,CASSVSISEETQYF
TRBD1,TRBV5-1,NA,TRBJ2-5,TGCGCCAGCAGCCCTCCGACAGGGGGAGGAGAGACCCAGTACTTC,CASSPPTGGGETQYF
NA,TRBV9,NA,TRBJ2-1,TGTGCCAGCAGCGTATCGGGACATATGAGCTCCTACAATGAGCAGTTCTTC,CASSVSGHMSSYNEQFF
TRBD2,TRBV19,NA,TRBJ2-3,TGTGCCAGTAGTATAGGACTAGCGGACCCCGGGCCAGATACGCAGTATTTT,CASSIGLADPGPDTQYF
TRBD1,TRBV5-4,NA,TRBJ2-2,TGTGCCAGCAGCTTTTGGGACAGGGGATCAGGGGAGCTGTTTTTT,CASSFWDRGSGELFF
TRBD1,TRBV7-9,NA,TRBJ2-7,TGTGCCAGCAGCTTAGCGGGGAAGGGGGCGCCCGGCGAGCAGTACTTC,CASSLAGKGAPGEQYF
TRBD2,TRBV2,NA,TRBJ2-5,TGTGCCAGCCGGGGCGGGGGGGCCTTGCGAGTTCGGGAGACCCAGTACTTC,CASRGGGALRVRETQYF
NA,TRBV10-1,NA,TRBJ1-5,TGCGCCAGCAGTCCCCCGAGCAGGAGCAATCAGCCCCAGCATTTT,CASSPPSRSNQPQHF
NA,TRBV5-8,NA,TRBJ2-7,TGTGCCAGCATGGTAAGGGGGAACGACTACGAGCAGTACTTC,CASMVRGNDYEQYF
NA,TRBV5-1,NA,TRBJ1-1,TGCGCCAGCAGCTTCCCGGACAGCTTGAACACTGAAGCTTTCTTT,CASSFPDSLNTEAFF
TRBD1,TRBV2,NA,TRBJ2-3,TGTGCCAGCAGGATCGGACAGGGGAGGCCAGATACGCAGTATTTT,CASRIGQGRPDTQYF
NA,TRBV30,once,TRBJ2-1,TGTGCCTGGAGTCCTTACGGGGGGCAGTTCTTC,CAWSPYGGQFF
NA,TRBV18,NA,TRBJ2-5,TGTGCCAGCTCCCTCAGGGGTCGGAACCAAGAGACCCAGTACTTC,CASSLRGRNQETQYF
TRBD2,TRBV2,NA,TRBJ2-3,TGTGCCACCCGCTCGAGGACGGGGGGGCGAACAGATACGCAGTATTTT,CATRSRTGGRTDTQYF
TRBD1,TRBV24-1,NA,TRBJ1-2,TGTGCCACCAGTGATTTGGAGATCGTCGGACAGGGGAGGAGCTACACCTTC,CATSDLEIVGQGRSYTF
NA,TRBV11-1,NA,TRBJ2-3,TGTGCCAGCAGCTCGGACATTCAAAGCACAGATACGCAGTATTTT,CASSSDIQSTDTQYF